These T cell receptor beta chains were read from a single sample in a study of cytomegalovirus exposure and HLA in healthy donors. Sequencing used immunoSEQ multiplex PCR; TCRdb keeps in-frame clones, though not all of them. The table includes approximately 200,000 clones, roughly four fifths detected once. The sample comprised PBMCs. These receptor sequences come from a woman aged 25 to 39 in good health and CMV-seropositive. Both conserved end residues are part of each CDR3. The D gene is left open where the match is weak. A row's size may be missing; if present it is once, few, many or a size class.

D gene	clone size	V gene	J gene	CDR3 DNA	CDR3 protein
-	-	TRBV6-1	TRBJ2-2	TGTGCCAGCAGTGAATTTAATTTGAACACCGGGGAGCTGTTTTTT	CASSEFNLNTGELFF
TRBD1	-	TRBV19	TRBJ2-7	TGTGCCAGTAGCGCGGGACAGGGTTACGAGCAGTACTTC	CASSAGQGYEQYF
-	few	TRBV2	TRBJ2-5	TGTGCCAGCAGGGGGACTGTCTCTGAGCAGTACTTC	CASRGTVSEQYF
-	-	TRBV10-2	TRBJ2-7	TGCGCCAGCAGTGATCGGCGGACCTACGAGCAGTACTTC	CASSDRRTYEQYF
TRBD2	-	TRBV19	TRBJ2-7	TGTGCCAGTAGTAATCTGGGAGGGCCGGGCGAGCAGTACTTC	CASSNLGGPGEQYF
-	-	TRBV5-1	TRBJ1-1	TGCGCCAGCAGCTTGGGGGGTGGGAGAGGGAACACTGAAGCTTTCTTT	CASSLGGGRGNTEAFF
TRBD2	-	TRBV27	TRBJ2-3	TGTGCCAGCAGCCGGGGGGGGGATACGCAGTATTTT	CASSRGGDTQYF
TRBD1	-	TRBV14	TRBJ2-7	TGTGCCAGCAGCCTAATAGCCGGGACAGGAAGCGAGCAGTACTTC	CASSLIAGTGSEQYF
TRBD2	once	TRBV19	TRBJ2-1	TGTGCCAGTAGAAGTGCGGGAGGATCGAGAAATGAGCAGTTCTTC	CASRSAGGSRNEQFF
TRBD2	-	TRBV2	TRBJ2-3	TGTGCCAGCAGCCTAGCGGGGACAGATACGCAGTATTTT	CASSLAGTDTQYF
-	-	TRBV28	TRBJ1-4	TGTGCCAGCAGTTTCGCGGGGGCGCGGCTGTTTTTT	CASSFAGARLFF
TRBD1	few	TRBV6-1	TRBJ1-1	TGTGCCAGCAGTGAAAGGGAAACAGGGGAAGAAGCTTTCTTT	CASSERETGEEAFF
-	-	TRBV6-4	TRBJ2-2	TGTGCCAGCAGCGCAACCTCCTTTAGTGACACCGGGGAGCTGTTTTTT	CASSATSFSDTGELFF
TRBD1	-	TRBV2	TRBJ2-2	TGTGCCAGCAGGAGACAGGGGGTGGAACCCGGGGAGCTGTTTTTT	CASRRQGVEPGELFF
TRBD2	few	TRBV6-4	TRBJ2-3	TGTGCCAGCAGTGTTGGTAGCGGGAGTTCAGATACGCAGTATTTT	CASSVGSGSSDTQYF